These T cell receptor beta chains were read from a single sample in a study of control samples from healthy donors and cancer patients. The assay was immunoSEQ multiplex PCR, and TCRdb's table has in-frame clones only and misses some. This table has under 150,000 clones, more than 80% appearing once. Material: PBMCs. The receptor set was obtained from a woman aged 50 to 65 with colorectal cancer. CDR3s include the opening cysteine and the closing phenylalanine or tryptophan. The D gene is left open where the match is weak. Clone size, where shown, is once, few, many, or a class for clones that have expanded.

j_call	d_call	v_call	clone_size	cdr3_nt	cdr3_aa
TRBJ2-3	NA	TRBV16	NA	TGTGCCAGCAGCCAATTGCAGGAAACCACAGATACGCAGTATTTT	CASSQLQETTDTQYF
TRBJ2-3	NA	TRBV5-1	NA	TGCGCCAGCAGCTCCTCTTGGGGCGGCACAGATACGCAGTATTTT	CASSSSWGGTDTQYF
TRBJ2-1	TRBD1	TRBV7-2	NA	TGTGCCAGCAGCACCCCACTAAGACTGACAGGGTTCGATGAGCAGTTCTTC	CASSTPLRLTGFDEQFF
TRBJ2-3	NA	TRBV6-6	NA	TGTGCCAGCAGTTACTCCTCATCAGATACGCAGTATTTT	CASSYSSSDTQYF
TRBJ2-1	TRBD2	TRBV7-3	NA	TGTGCCAGCAGCTTAATGGGTGGCGGGGGGCAAGAGCAGTTCTTC	CASSLMGGGGQEQFF
TRBJ1-2	NA	TRBV12-5	NA	TGTGCTAGTGGAAGAGAAGGGGGATATGGCTACACCTTC	CASGREGGYGYTF
TRBJ1-6	NA	TRBV3-1/TRBV3-2	NA	TGTGCCAGCAGCCAAGATAGAGAGAGAGTGGATTCACCCCTCCACTTT	CASSQDRERVDSPLHF
TRBJ1-1	TRBD1	TRBV5-1	NA	TGCGCCAGCAGACAGGGGGCGTTTAACACTGAAGCTTTCTTT	CASRQGAFNTEAFF
TRBJ2-7	TRBD1	TRBV5-8	NA	TGTGCCAGCAGCAGGGACAGGGCCTACGAGCAGTACTTC	CASSRDRAYEQYF
TRBJ1-3	NA	TRBV18	NA	TGTGCCAGCTCAAAGGAGAGGGAAGGTGGAAACACCATATATTTT	CASSKEREGGNTIYF
TRBJ2-1	NA	TRBV3-1/TRBV3-2	NA	TGTGCCAGCAGCCAGGGTAGCGCAGGAGGGCCGCAGGAGCAGTTCTTC	CASSQGSAGGPQEQFF
TRBJ1-1	NA	TRBV5-5	NA	TGTGCCAGCAGCTTGGTGGCGGCAGGGCCGATCGCTGAAGCTTTCTTT	CASSLVAAGPIAEAFF
TRBJ2-2	NA	TRBV19	NA	TGTGCCAGTAGCAACGGCCAGTACACCGGGGAGCTGTTTTTT	CASSNGQYTGELFF
TRBJ2-5	TRBD2	TRBV19	NA	TGTGCCAGTCGGTCCGGGACTAGCGGGAGAGAGACCCAGTACTTC	CASRSGTSGRETQYF
TRBJ1-2	NA	TRBV30	NA	TGTGCCTGGAGTGACCCCATTCCGGGATACGGTGGCTACACCTTC	CAWSDPIPGYGGYTF
TRBJ2-2	NA	TRBV5-1	NA	TGCGCCAGCAGCTCCGGGACAAACACCGGGGAGCTGTTTTTT	CASSSGTNTGELFF
TRBJ2-5	NA	TRBV2	NA	TGTGCCAGCAGTGTAGAGGGCGGAAGCCAAGAGACCCAGTACTTC	CASSVEGGSQETQYF
TRBJ1-3	NA	TRBV7-8	NA	TGTGCCAGCAGCTTATTGGCGAACTCTGGAAACACCATATATTTT	CASSLLANSGNTIYF
TRBJ1-1	NA	TRBV14	NA	TGTGCCAGCAGCCAGCAAACAGGGTGGAACACTGAAGCTTTCTTT	CASSQQTGWNTEAFF
TRBJ2-7	NA	TRBV4-1	few	TGCGCCAGCAGCCCCCAAGTCCAGGGCGACGAGCAGTACTTC	CASSPQVQGDEQYF
TRBJ2-3	NA	TRBV7-9	NA	TGTGCCAGCAGCCCAATTAGGGCTGGAATCACAGATACGCAGTATTTT	CASSPIRAGITDTQYF